This T cell receptor beta chain was captured in a study of T cell repertoires in cytomegalovirus infection (dated by TCRdb to between 2018 and 2021). Broadly, across the study: Recently identified HLA-C-restricted CMV epitopes, whose presentation resists viral immunomodulation, were targeted by peptide stimulations together with well-studied HLA-B-restricted epitopes. The HLA type of each donor mattered for the analysis, because public TCR beta signatures pointed to carriage of CMV infection along with the matching HLA type.

Instrument used: Illumina HiSeq 1500. Starting from the raw public reads, TCRdb applied fastp trimming at Q25, assembled clones with MiXCR and retained in-frame beta chains. Rows are combined by CDR3 protein, so each entry shows the most common genes and DNA. Here the sample has about 920,000 distinct CDR3 sequences; 30% to 40% occur a single time. The biggest ten clones account for roughly 13% of the sample. The treatment or condition label for this specimen denotes: in vitro stimulation with specific CMV peptide epitopes to enrich CMV-specific T cells. Overall results and qualifications from the work: In both this cohort and an independent roughly 400-donor cohort, the cumulative frequency of public TCR beta family members distinguished carriers of CMV infection plus the relevant HLA type. In the ex vivo response, HLA-C-restricted CMV-specific TCR beta clonotypes were dominant, and in two of eight donors the single most frequent clonotype came from this HLA-C-restricted group.

About this clonotype itself: Its antigen is currently not known. The input lacks base qualities; no much larger clone sits a single base away.

Here the sequenced sample was cultured CD8+ T cells from PBMCs, taken from culture after CMV antigen stimulation. This receptor was identified in a human donor in good health (CMV status not recorded). Some clones in this sample may be carry-over from other donors' samples.

The nucleotide sequence is given as TGCGCCAGCAGCCAAGGGATGGACAGGGATTACTATGGCTACACCTTC. Its coded protein is CASSQGMDRDYYGYTF. In this chain, TRBV4-1 is recombined with TRBJ1-2, with 8 middle bases fitting TRBD1. The germline V gene supplies CDR1 MGHRA and CDR2 YSYEKL. Including cysteine and phenylalanine, the CDR3 has 16 amino acids. The kept DNA is CDR3 alone, 48 bases in frame from the first base. The V end gives up 1 base and the J end 3 bases, leaving 7 bases in the junction not matched to a gene.